These 5 T cell receptor beta chains were all obtained from the same sample, sequenced in a study of CD8+ T cells in alopecia areata (dated by TCRdb to the late 2010s). The receptor library was made with the immunoSEQ multiplex PCR assay. To provide template for TCR sequencing, every sample had RNA extracted and reverse transcribed into cDNA. Not all clones reach the TCRdb copy of this immuneACCESS table, which keeps in-frame sequences only. Checked studies attribute under half of the gap to unresolved V genes and leave the rest unexplained. The sample table holds roughly 150,000 clones, of which 45% to 65% were seen once. Clones ranked in the top ten supply 15% to 20% of the sample. The time point label corresponds to: 4 weeks on oral tofacitinib. The treatment or condition label of this sample denotes: oral pan-JAK inhibitor, 5-10 mg twice daily. The specimen comprised CD8+ T cells sorted from blood, sampled at week 4, from a patient treated with tofacitinib. The receptors stem from a human donor with alopecia areata.

The V gene is TRBV10-3, the J gene TRBJ2-7; 8 bases are shared with TRBD1. This CDR3 comprises 13 residues. CDR1 and CDR2 from the germline V gene are ENHRY and SYGVKD. V shed 8 bases and J 0 bases; nucleotides not matched to a gene: 3. CDR3 in DNA: TGTGCCATCGAGGACAGGGACTCCTACGAGCAGTACTTC. It is translated as CAIEDRDSYEQYF.

V and J are TRBV5-4 and TRBJ2-1; TRBD2 might be the D (5 bases). This CDR3 is built from 13 residues. V was clipped by 5 bases and J by 8 bases, with 14 bases between them. Germline loops: CDR1 SGHNT, CDR2 YYREEE (reference sequence). DNA for the CDR3: TGTGCCAGCAGTGGACTTGGTGGGTATGAGCAGTTCTTC. Residues: CASSGLGGYEQFF.

This clone was counted ten times or more. The chain couples TRBV19 to TRBJ2-7; D unresolved. This CDR3 has 15 amino acids. CDR1 and CDR2 (germline): LNHDA, SQIVND (reference sequence). V dropped 0 bases and J dropped 1 base, with 10 bases sitting between them. CDR3 in DNA: TGTGCCAGTAGTATAGATGTCAGCCCATCCTACGAGCAGTACTTC. It specifies CASSIDVSPSYEQYF.

The chain links TRBV13 to TRBJ2-7; weak D call: TRBD2 (6 bases). Trimming stripped 11 bases from V and 1 base from J, with 9 bases between. The CDR3 is 11 residues long. CDR1 is PRHDT, CDR2 FYEKMQ, per germline (reference sequence). The CDR3 DNA reads TGTGCCTCAGGAGGGTCCTACGAGCAGTACTTC. It is translated as CASGGSYEQYF.

V is TRBV19 and J is TRBJ1-1; D possibly corresponds to TRBD1 (6 bases). The CDR3 contains 14 residues. Trimming stripped 7 bases from V and 6 bases from J, with 18 bases between. From germline, CDR1 is LNHDA and CDR2 SQIVND (reference sequence). The CDR3 loop reads CASTSLQGGSEAFF. As DNA, the CDR3 is TGTGCCAGTACCTCGTTACAGGGAGGCTCTGAAGCTTTCTTT.